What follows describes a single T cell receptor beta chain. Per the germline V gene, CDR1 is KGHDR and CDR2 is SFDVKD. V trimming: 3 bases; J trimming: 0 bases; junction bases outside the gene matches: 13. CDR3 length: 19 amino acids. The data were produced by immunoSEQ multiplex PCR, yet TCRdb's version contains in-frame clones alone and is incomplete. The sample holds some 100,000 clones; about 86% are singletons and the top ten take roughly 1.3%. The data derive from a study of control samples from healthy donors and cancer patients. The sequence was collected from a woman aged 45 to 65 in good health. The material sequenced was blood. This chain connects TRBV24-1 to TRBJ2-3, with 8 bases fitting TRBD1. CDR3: CATSDNRGDRTTSTDTQYF. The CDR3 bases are TGTGCCACCAGTGATAATCGAGGGGACAGGACTACTAGCACAGATACGCAGTATTTT.